A single sample gave rise to the 18 T cell receptor beta chains below, sequenced in a study of T cell responses to AZD1222 COVID-19 vaccine. Sequencing was performed with immunoSEQ multiplex PCR; in TCRdb, only in-frame clones are kept and a portion is missing. The repertoire includes over 65,000 clones, 85% to 90% of them detected once, and 5.7% sits in the top ten. The starting material was peripheral blood, obtained on day 0 of AZD1222 vaccination. Receptors originate from an adult in good health.

This chain uses TRBV5-8 with TRBJ1-6; D might be TRBD1 (5 bases). V was pared by 5 bases and J by 7 bases, with 16 bases between. The CDR3 spans 15 residues. Germline V gene sequence: CDR1 SGHTS, CDR2 YDEGEE. The CDR3 region is CASRVRDRRNSPLHF. The CDR3 coding sequence is TGTGCCAGCAGGGTCCGGGACCGAAGGAATTCACCCCTCCACTTT. The variable domain in full, completed from reference TRBV5-8 and TRBJ1-6, reads EAGVTQSPTHLIKTRGQQATLRCSPISGHTSVYWYQQALGLGLQFLLWYDEGEERNRGNFPPRFSGRQFPNYSSELNVNALELEDSALYLCASRVRDRRNSPLHFGNGTRLTVT.

This clone was detected a few times. V is TRBV5-1 and J is TRBJ2-6, with TRBD2 as a possible D gene (5 bases). There are 14 residues in the CDR3. Trimming removed 6 bases at V and 4 bases at J, with 11 bases between. Germline V gene lookup returns CDR1 SGHRS and CDR2 YFSETQ. CDR3: CASKDTRGANVLTF. The CDR3 nucleotides read TGCGCCAGCAAAGACACTAGGGGGGCCAACGTCCTGACTTTC.

CDR3: CASSPQGAVGNTEAFF. The CDR3 nucleotides read TGTGCCAGCAGTCCGCAGGGGGCTGTAGGGAACACTGAAGCTTTCTTT. The chain links TRBV28 to TRBJ1-1, with 8 bases aligning to TRBD1. CDR3 length equals 16 residues. Germline CDR1 and CDR2: MDHEN and SYDVKM. V shed 5 bases, J shed 1 base, and the junction held 9 bases outside the gene matches.

The count of this clone is one. CDR3 protein: CASRPGQGGYEQYF. The CDR3 DNA is TGTGCCAGCAGACCGGGACAGGGGGGGTACGAGCAGTACTTC. The V call is TRBV27, the J call TRBJ2-7; 11 positions match TRBD1. CDR1 is MNHEY, CDR2 SMNVEV, per germline (reference sequence). This CDR3 is built from 14 residues. V lost 6 bases, J lost 4 bases, and 5 bases stayed unmatched.

This chain links TRBV6-6 with TRBJ1-2; 7 bases line up with TRBD1. J lost 7 bases, V lost 6 bases, and 8 bases had no gene match. Per germline, CDR1 MNHNY and CDR2 SVGAGI (reference sequence). This CDR3 spans 13 amino acids. DNA of the CDR3: TGTGCCAGCAGCCGAGGACAGGTTGGTGGCTACACCTTC. This sequence encodes CASSRGQVGGYTF.

The chain employs TRBV4-1 and TRBJ1-5, with no clear D. V was trimmed by 0 bases and J by 11 bases, leaving 17 bases between them. The CDR3 covers 15 residues. Germline lookup yields CDR1 MGHRA and CDR2 YSYEKL. CDR3 DNA: TGCGCCAGCAGCCAAGATCGCCCGGTCGCGTCGGCCCAGCATTTT. Amino acid sequence: CASSQDRPVASAQHF.

The chain is built from TRBV7-9 and TRBJ1-3; D perhaps matches TRBD1 (6 bases). CDR1 is SEHNR and CDR2 is FQNEAQ in the germline V gene (reference sequence). The V and J ends lost 9 bases and 7 bases respectively, with 19 bases between them. The CDR3 is 14 amino acids. The CDR3 region is CARQGRGSMNTIYF. As DNA, the CDR3 is TGTGCCAGACAAGGGAGGGGGTCCATGAACACCATATATTTT.

This clone showed up just a few times. V and J are TRBV6-5 and TRBJ1-1; perhaps TRBD1 as D (5 bases). Per the germline V gene, CDR1 is MNHEY and CDR2 is SVGAGI. The CDR3 runs to 15 residues. Trimming left V 0 bases short and J 5 bases short, with 13 bases between. The DNA for the CDR3 is TGTGCCAGCAGTTACTCGAGAAAGGCAGGGACTGAAGCTTTCTTT. Translation: CASSYSRKAGTEAFF.

The rearrangement links TRBV14 to TRBJ2-2; D possibly corresponds to TRBD2 (7 bases). Looked up from germline, CDR1 is SGHDN and CDR2 is FVKESK. V was shortened by 4 bases and J by 3 bases, with 21 bases between the two germline ends. The CDR3 sequence is 18 residues long. This CDR3 reads CASSPSRGGAGYTGELFF. As DNA, the CDR3 is TGTGCCAGCAGCCCCTCTCGAGGGGGAGCGGGGTACACCGGGGAGCTGTTTTTT.

The CDR3: CASSPLDKPVGYGYTF. The DNA of the CDR3 is TGTGCCAGCTCACCTCTGGACAAGCCGGTGGGCTATGGCTACACCTTC. The V gene is TRBV18, the J gene TRBJ1-2; tentatively, D is TRBD1 (5 bases). The V end was cut by 3 bases, the J end by 4 bases, with 18 bases between. There are 16 residues in the CDR3. CDR1 is KGHSH and CDR2 is LQKENI in the germline V gene.

The V call is TRBV19, the J call TRBJ2-6; D remains unclear. The CDR3 has 17 amino acids. CDR1 is LNHDA and CDR2 is SQIVND in the germline V gene (reference sequence). The V end lost 3 bases, the J end lost 0 bases, and 12 bases lay between the germline ends. The CDR3 DNA is TGTGCCAGTAGTATCAATGCGGTTGACTCTGGGGCCAACGTCCTGACTTTC. Translation gives CASSINAVDSGANVLTF. Full variable domain (missing parts from reference TRBV19 and TRBJ2-6): DGGITQSPKYLFRKEGQNVTLSCEQNLNHDAMYWYRQDPGQGLRLIYYSQIVNDFQKGDIAEGYSVSREKKESFPLTVTSAQKNPTAFYLCASSINAVDSGANVLTFGAGSRLTVL.

The V and J genes are TRBV7-2 and TRBJ2-7, with TRBD2 as a possible D gene (5 bases). Trimming left V 1 base short and J 7 bases short, with 20 bases between. Germline V gene sequence: CDR1 SGHTA, CDR2 FQGNSA. CDR3 length: 16 residues. This CDR3 is CASSLDTTTSTREQYF. In DNA form, the CDR3 reads TGTGCCAGCAGCTTAGATACGACTACCAGTACACGGGAGCAGTACTTC.

The chain is built from TRBV6-2 or TRBV6-3 and TRBJ1-2; maybe TRBD1 (5 bases). Germline loops: CDR1 MNHEY, CDR2 SVGEGT. The CDR3 is 14 residues long. Trimming took 2 bases from V and 4 from J, leaving 11 bases between them. CDR3 amino acids: CASSYGTVPYGYTF. CDR3 in DNA: TGTGCCAGCAGTTACGGGACGGTGCCCTATGGCTACACCTTC.

The V gene is TRBV6-5, the J gene TRBJ1-1, with D tentatively TRBD1 (6 bases). CDR1 MNHEY and CDR2 SVGAGI come from the germline V gene. Trimming removed 6 bases from V and 3 bases from J, with 14 bases in between. The CDR3 has 14 residues. The CDR3 region has the DNA TGTGCCAGCAGAGACAGGTTTTTAGACACTGAAGCTTTCTTT. It translates to CASRDRFLDTEAFF.

The chain joins TRBV4-1 to TRBJ1-2; D is unresolved. The CDR3 runs 17 residues. Trimming removed 1 base at V and 4 bases at J, with 19 bases between. CDR1 is MGHRA, CDR2 YSYEKL, per germline. CDR3 DNA: TGCGCCAGCAGCCAAGTCGGTTTGAAGGGAATCCCCTATGGCTACACCTTC. Encoded protein: CASSQVGLKGIPYGYTF.

V usage is TRBV7-6 and J usage is TRBJ2-2; TRBD1 matches 10 bases. The trim removed 3 bases at V and 0 bases at J, leaving 7 bases unmatched. The CDR3 spans 18 residues. Germline V gene sequence: CDR1 SGHVS, CDR2 FNYEAQ. DNA for the CDR3: TGTGCCAGCAGCTTCCGGGACAGGGGCTTCGCGAACACCGGGGAGCTGTTTTTT. This sequence encodes CASSFRDRGFANTGELFF. Full variable domain (remainder filled in from reference TRBV7-6 and TRBJ2-2): GAGVSQSPRYKVTKRGQDVALRCDPISGHVSLYWYRQALGQGPEFLTYFNYEAQQDKSGLPNDRFSAERPEGSISTLTIQRTEQRDSAMYRCASSFRDRGFANTGELFFGEGSRLTVL.

The chain links TRBV6-5 to TRBJ1-2; the D gene is possibly TRBD1 (5 bases). Trimming took 5 bases from V and 8 from J, leaving 12 bases between them. The V gene's germline CDR1 is MNHEY and CDR2 SVGAGI. This CDR3 has 12 amino acids. The CDR3 DNA follows: TGTGCCAGCAGTAAGTCCCGGGGCGGCTACACCTTC. Amino acids: CASSKSRGGYTF.

This clone appeared a single time. The chain is built from TRBV5-1 and TRBJ2-3, with TRBD2 matching 8 bases. Losses at the gene ends were 3 bases for V and 1 base for J; bases not matched to a gene: 4. The CDR3 spans 15 residues. CDR1 is SGHRS, CDR2 YFSETQ, per germline. CDR3 amino acids: CASSYAGGRTDTQYF. As DNA, the CDR3 is TGCGCCAGCAGCTATGCGGGGGGCCGCACAGATACGCAGTATTTT.